A selection of T cell receptor beta chains follows, all from one sample in a study of naive and memory T cell subsets. Via MiXCR, TCRdb re-called the UMI-ligation and nested PCR reads, giving one row per CDR3 protein. The sample contains 150,000 or so distinct CDR3 sequences, over 20% of which appear only once. Sequenced sample: naive CD4+ T cells from blood. These receptor sequences come from a human donor in good health. Each CDR3 is given with its conserved first and last residue. The order of the fields is J gene, CDR3 length, V gene, clone size, CDR3 protein. Not every row has a clone size; where given, it reads once, few, many or a size class.

J gene: TRBJ2-1; CDR3 length: 15; V gene: TRBV25-1; clone size: -; CDR3 protein: CASSTRSGRGNEQFF
J gene: TRBJ1-5; CDR3 length: 12; V gene: TRBV29-1; clone size: many; CDR3 protein: CSVSYSNQPQHF
J gene: TRBJ2-1; CDR3 length: 14; V gene: TRBV7-9; clone size: many; CDR3 protein: CASSGHPQGSEQFF
J gene: TRBJ2-1; CDR3 length: 16; V gene: TRBV13; clone size: -; CDR3 protein: CASSATRDRVLNEQFF
J gene: TRBJ2-5; CDR3 length: 13; V gene: TRBV14; clone size: many; CDR3 protein: CASSQVPQETQYF
J gene: TRBJ1-1; CDR3 length: 13; V gene: TRBV24-1; clone size: few; CDR3 protein: CATSDSGRGEAFF
J gene: TRBJ2-3; CDR3 length: 12; V gene: TRBV6-5; clone size: -; CDR3 protein: CASSTTTDTQYF
J gene: TRBJ1-1; CDR3 length: 15; V gene: TRBV11-2; clone size: -; CDR3 protein: CASSLLGQVVTEAFF
J gene: TRBJ2-7; CDR3 length: 14; V gene: TRBV6-6; clone size: many; CDR3 protein: CASSWTSGSYEQYF
J gene: TRBJ2-7; CDR3 length: 14; V gene: TRBV28; clone size: few; CDR3 protein: CASSFSRANYEQYF
J gene: TRBJ2-7; CDR3 length: 13; V gene: TRBV6-5; clone size: -; CDR3 protein: CASSYAGGHEQYF
J gene: TRBJ2-7; CDR3 length: 13; V gene: TRBV6-5; clone size: -; CDR3 protein: CASSKAGNCEQYF
J gene: TRBJ2-1; CDR3 length: 12; V gene: TRBV24-1; clone size: -; CDR3 protein: CATSEGGNEQFF
J gene: TRBJ1-2; CDR3 length: 14; V gene: TRBV6-6; clone size: -; CDR3 protein: CASSSTDLSGGYTF
J gene: TRBJ2-5; CDR3 length: 16; V gene: TRBV28; clone size: few; CDR3 protein: CASSLGRQGGIETQYF
J gene: TRBJ2-7; CDR3 length: 15; V gene: TRBV5-1; clone size: -; CDR3 protein: CASSLEVTASYEQYF
J gene: TRBJ1-6; CDR3 length: 12; V gene: TRBV7-9; clone size: few; CDR3 protein: CASSLMGAPLHF
J gene: TRBJ2-5; CDR3 length: 15; V gene: TRBV5-6; clone size: -; CDR3 protein: CASSLIQRNQETQYF
J gene: TRBJ2-7; CDR3 length: 15; V gene: TRBV11-2; clone size: -; CDR3 protein: CASSVGTGVTYEQYF
J gene: TRBJ2-2; CDR3 length: 13; V gene: TRBV28; clone size: -; CDR3 protein: CASARGGTGELFF
J gene: TRBJ1-6; CDR3 length: 16; V gene: TRBV27; clone size: -; CDR3 protein: CASGVMGQGNNSPLHF
J gene: TRBJ2-3; CDR3 length: 21; V gene: TRBV3-1; clone size: many; CDR3 protein: CASSQIRALAGTHFNTDTQYF
J gene: TRBJ1-1; CDR3 length: 14; V gene: TRBV5-4; clone size: -; CDR3 protein: CASSLGGVDTEAFF
J gene: TRBJ1-5; CDR3 length: 13; V gene: TRBV5-1; clone size: -; CDR3 protein: CASRSGHNQPQHF
J gene: TRBJ1-2; CDR3 length: 14; V gene: TRBV18; clone size: -; CDR3 protein: CASSPGQGFYGYTF
J gene: TRBJ1-6; CDR3 length: 15; V gene: TRBV9; clone size: few; CDR3 protein: CASSVGQVNNSPLHF
J gene: TRBJ1-5; CDR3 length: 14; V gene: TRBV6-1; clone size: -; CDR3 protein: CASSPDGNNQPQHF
J gene: TRBJ2-7; CDR3 length: 14; V gene: TRBV6-5; clone size: few; CDR3 protein: CASLRREAAYEQYF
J gene: TRBJ2-1; CDR3 length: 17; V gene: TRBV11-2; clone size: many; CDR3 protein: CASSRAPGGRSYNEQFF
J gene: TRBJ1-2; CDR3 length: 12; V gene: TRBV6-1; clone size: few; CDR3 protein: CASRDRLYGYTF
J gene: TRBJ2-1; CDR3 length: 13; V gene: TRBV7-2; clone size: many; CDR3 protein: CASSLTLAAGQFF